This T cell receptor (beta chain) originates from a study of T cell responses to AZD1222 COVID-19 vaccine. Findings and limits, study-wide: The donor group comprised mostly white British people and more females; the analysis possibly underestimated clonal diversity. Spike-specific TCR breadth and depth grew following two AZD1222 doses.

This clone was observed a single time. Antigen: not known. J gave up 6 bases and V 5 bases, and 9 bases lay outside the gene matches. CDR3 length: 15 residues. The germline V gene has CDR1 SGHRS and CDR2 YFSETQ. Libraries were prepared by immunoSEQ multiplex PCR; TCRdb keeps only in-frame clonotypes and omits some of them. The sample gives roughly 150,000 clones, roughly 88% of which show up once; roughly 3% is in the top ten. The chain uses TRBV5-1 and TRBJ2-2, with 8 bases matching TRBD1. This TCR was sampled from an adult in good health. The source was peripheral blood, collected on day 0 of AZD1222 vaccination. CDR3 nucleotides: TGCGCCAGCAGGCCGGGGACAGGACTTTCCGGGGAGCTGTTTTTT. It is translated as CASRPGTGLSGELFF. Supplemented by reference TRBV5-1 and TRBJ2-2, the full variable domain reads KAGVTQTPRYLIKTRGQQVTLSCSPISGHRSVSWYQQTPGQGLQFLFEYFSETQRNKGNFPGRFSGRQFSNSRSEMNVSTLELGDSALYLCASRPGTGLSGELFFGEGSRLTVL.